This T cell receptor (beta chain) came from a study of T cells in Graves' hyperthyroidism and ophthalmopathy. A remark on this clonotype: A much larger clone lies one base from this, so it may be a read error.

There were TCR beta CDR3 regions amplified from RNA transcripts. An initial round of RT-PCR targeting the TCR CDR3 relied on the HTBI primer set. A single record per CDR3 protein comes from TCRdb applying MiXCR to the multiplex PCR reads. The table has under 500,000 distinct CDR3 sequences, over 11% seen once; the top ten hold approximately 27%. The V and J ends lost 2 bases and 5 bases, in that order; junction bases with no gene match: 11. The CDR3 is made up of 16 amino acids. Germline V CDR1 and CDR2: WNHNN, SYGVQD (reference sequence). The sequenced sample consisted of blood. The rearrangement uses TRBV10-1 and TRBJ2-7; the match to TRBD2 covers 8 bases. The TCR comes from a man aged 45-65 years with Graves' ophthalmopathy. The CDR3 loop is CASSETRVAGYHEQYF. The CDR3 DNA sequence: TGCGCCAGCAGTGAGACTAGAGTAGCGGGATACCACGAGCAGTACTTC.